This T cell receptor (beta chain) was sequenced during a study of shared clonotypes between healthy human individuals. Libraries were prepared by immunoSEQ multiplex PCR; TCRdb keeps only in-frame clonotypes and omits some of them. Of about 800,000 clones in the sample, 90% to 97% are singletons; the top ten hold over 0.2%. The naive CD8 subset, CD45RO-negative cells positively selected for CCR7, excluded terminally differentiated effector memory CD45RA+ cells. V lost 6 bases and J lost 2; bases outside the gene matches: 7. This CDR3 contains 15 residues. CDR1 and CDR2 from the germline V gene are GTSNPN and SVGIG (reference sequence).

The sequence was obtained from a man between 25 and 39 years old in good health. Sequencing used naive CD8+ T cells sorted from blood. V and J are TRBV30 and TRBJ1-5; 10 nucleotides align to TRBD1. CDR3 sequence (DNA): TGTGCCTGCACGACAGGGGGCATGGGCAATCAGCCCCAGCATTTT. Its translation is CACTTGGMGNQPQHF. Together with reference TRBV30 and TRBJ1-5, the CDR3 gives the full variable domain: SQTIHQWPATLVQPVGSPLSLECTVEGTSNPNLYWYRQAAGRGLQLLFYSVGIGQISSEVPQNLSASRPQDRQFILSSKKLLLSDSGFYLCACTTGGMGNQPQHFGDGTRLSIL.